This TCR beta chain was sequenced during a study of beta chain features in type 1 diabetes. This clone was seen more than once but under ten times. Isolated RNA was reverse transcribed in full, so expressed TCRB transcripts were sequenced. TCRdb keeps only in-frame clones here, not all; method: immunoSEQ multiplex PCR. The sample lists 390,000 or so clones, more than 11% occurring once. The ends lost 7 bases at V and 5 bases at J; junction bases unmatched: 8. The CDR3 length is 14 residues. The germline CDR1 and CDR2 sequences are MNHNY and SVGAGI (reference sequence). The clonotype comes from a man aged 25 to 45 in good health. The chain has TRBV6-6 and TRBJ2-5, with 9 bases aligning to TRBD2. The sequencing input was naive CD4+ T cells from blood. The CDR3 reads CASTSSGEGETQYF. CDR3 DNA: TGTGCCAGCACCTCTAGCGGGGAAGGGGAGACCCAGTACTTC.